This T cell receptor (beta chain) was recorded in a study of T cells expressing NK-cell markers. TCRdb reanalyzed the 5' RACE reads, giving one entry per CDR3 protein sequence and no DNA. Recorded here are approximately 420,000 distinct CDR3 sequences; the top ten clones represent approximately 12%. This CDR3 has 18 residues. Germline CDR1 reads SQVTM; CDR2 reads ANQGSEA. The sequencing input was blood T cells: a sorted CD56 or NKG2C T cell subset, CD4+ or CD8+ T cells, or bulk PBMC T cells (not recorded which). The TCR originated in a woman aged 45 to 65 in good health. The rearrangement uses TRBV29-1 and TRBJ2-1; TCRdb selects TRBD2, and the lack of DNA leaves this call unchecked. The CDR3: CSVDRSLAGGFSYNEQFF.